The next 26 T cell receptor beta chains were all read from a single sample in a study of T cells after yellow fever vaccination. TCRdb itself ran the 5' RACE reads through MiXCR, one entry per CDR3 protein. This table has around 530,000 distinct CDR3 sequences, about a sixth appearing once. This specimen was PBMCs, taken 5 days after the first yellow fever vaccination. Receptor source: a man between 18 and 35 years old who received the YFV17D yellow fever vaccine.

In DNA, the CDR3 is TGCGCCAGCAGCTTGGGGGACTCGCCTATGGGAGACTACGAGCAGTACGTC. It encodes CASSLGDSPMGDYEQYV. This chain joins TRBV5-1 and TRBJ2-7, with D possibly matching TRBD2 (6 bases). Germline V gene sequence: CDR1 SGHRS, CDR2 YFSETQ. The V and J ends lost 0 bases and 3 bases respectively, with 19 bases between them. This CDR3 region has 17 residues.

The V gene is TRBV28, the J gene TRBJ1-1; the D is unclear. Germline lookup yields CDR1 MDHEN and CDR2 SYDVKM. The CDR3 is 13 residues long. Trimming cost V 5 bases and J 2 bases, with 9 bases left between them. The CDR3 is CASSRVLNTEAFF. CDR3 DNA sequence: TGTGCCAGCAGTCGAGTCCTAAACACTGAAGCTTTCTTT.

This clonotype has more than one count but fewer than ten. This chain uses TRBV7-2 with TRBJ1-2; TRBD1 matches 10 bases. J was trimmed by 4 bases and V by 6 bases; bases with no gene match: 5. CDR3 length: 14 amino acids. CDR1 SGHTA and CDR2 FQGNSA come from the germline V gene. CDR3 bases: TGTGCCAGCAGTAAGACAGGGGGCCTCTATGGCTACACCTTC. This gives the protein CASSKTGGLYGYTF.

V gene TRBV29-1 combines with J gene TRBJ2-7; D unresolved. Trimming left V 4 bases short and J 0 bases short, with 10 bases between. The CDR3 totals 13 residues. Per the germline V gene, CDR1 is SQVTM and CDR2 is ANQGSEA. Here the CDR3 reads CSVVPLDSYEQYF. The DNA of the CDR3 is TGCAGCGTTGTCCCTCTAGACTCCTACGAGCAGTACTTC.

The chain is built from TRBV4-1 and TRBJ1-5; D possibly corresponds to TRBD1 (5 bases). The germline V gene encodes CDR1 MGHRA and CDR2 YSYEKL. With 3 bases removed from V and 6 bases from J, the gap between germline ends came to 9 bases. CDR3 length: 13 residues. CDR3 sequence reads: CASSHLGPQPQHF. In nucleotides, the CDR3 is TGCGCCAGCAGCCACCTGGGACCTCAGCCCCAGCATTTT.

This clonotype was seen a few times. The chain recombines TRBV15 with TRBJ2-3; 8 bases align to TRBD2. CDR3 length equals 16 residues. With V trimmed by 5 bases and J by 2 bases, 9 bases remained unmatched. CDR1 LNHNV and CDR2 YYDKDF come from the germline V gene (reference sequence). CDR3 residues: CATSSRLAIVTDTQYF. The CDR3 coding sequence is TGTGCCACCAGCTCACGACTAGCGATAGTCACAGATACGCAGTATTTT.

This clonotype came up a few times. The genes are TRBV4-1 and TRBJ2-7; D perhaps matches TRBD1 (5 bases). Trimming removed 4 bases at V and 2 bases at J, with 15 bases between. Looked up from germline, CDR1 is MGHRA and CDR2 is YSYEKL. The CDR3 is 15 residues long. The CDR3 loop reads CASSPSQMGPYEQYV. CDR3 nucleotide sequence: TGCGCCAGCAGCCCCTCCCAGATGGGGCCCTACGAGCAGTACGTC.

CDR3 coding DNA: TGTGCCAGCAGGGCCGCCCCCCTCAGCAATCAGCCCCAGCATTTT. Translating gives CASRAAPLSNQPQHF. The gene calls are TRBV12-3 or TRBV12-4 and TRBJ1-5; no firm D call. The CDR3 runs 15 residues. The V end lost 6 bases, the J end lost 1 base, and 13 bases lay between the germline ends.

The chain links TRBV6-2 or TRBV6-3 to TRBJ2-5; TRBD1 or TRBD2 may be the D gene (5 bases each). From germline, CDR1 is MNHEY and CDR2 SVGEGT. CDR3 length: 12 residues. Trimming stripped 8 bases from V and 5 bases from J, with 12 bases between. CDR3 sequence reads: CASADGDETQYF. The CDR3 DNA reads as TGTGCCAGCGCCGACGGGGACGAGACCCAGTACTTC.

This clonotype was observed a handful of times. The V gene is TRBV5-1, the J gene TRBJ2-3; D perhaps matches TRBD1 (5 bases). This CDR3 spans 14 amino acids. The germline V gene encodes CDR1 SGHRS and CDR2 YFSETQ. With 7 bases removed from V and 2 bases from J, the gap between germline ends came to 14 bases. Written as DNA, the CDR3 is TGCGCCAGCTTCCCAGGGCCCTTCACAGATACGCAGTATTTT. Its protein is CASFPGPFTDTQYF.

The chain is built from TRBV19 and TRBJ2-3; a possible D gene is TRBD2 (5 bases). Germline values: CDR1 LNHDA, CDR2 SQIVND (reference sequence). This CDR3 region has 16 residues. V lost 8 bases and J lost 0, with 18 bases in between. CDR3 DNA: TGTGCCAGTCGAGGAGGACGGATGGTTAGCACAGATACGCAGTATTTT. It translates to CASRGGRMVSTDTQYF.

This clonotype was counted only a few times. The chain uses TRBV6-5 and TRBJ1-1; D uncertain. The CDR3 sequence is 14 residues long. The germline CDR1 and CDR2 sequences are MNHEY and SVGAGI. Deletions cut 5 bases from V and 1 base from J, with 11 bases between. The DNA for the CDR3 is TGTGCCAGCAGTCTACAATACCAGAACACTGAAGCTTTCTTT. Its translation: CASSLQYQNTEAFF.

There are a few counts of this clonotype. The rearrangement joins TRBV12-3 or TRBV12-4 to TRBJ1-1, with D tentatively TRBD1 (5 bases). This CDR3 spans 14 amino acids. The germline V and J ends were trimmed by 6 bases and 5 bases, with 16 bases remaining between them. CDR3 in amino acids: CASSRGPGWTEAFF. CDR3 nucleotide sequence: TGTGCCAGCAGCCGGGGCCCAGGGTGGACTGAAGCTTTCTTT.

J is TRBJ1-2 and V is TRBV27; TRBD1 aligns across 11 bases. Losses at the gene ends were 5 bases for V and 8 bases for J; bases not matched to a gene: 10. This CDR3 contains 15 residues. CDR1 and CDR2 (germline): MNHEY, SMNVEV (reference sequence). Written as DNA, the CDR3 is TGTGCCAGCAGTCTTTCCGGGACAGGGGGTGACGGCTACACCTTC. This gives the protein CASSLSGTGGDGYTF.

This rearrangement joins TRBV5-6 to TRBJ1-6; 8 bases are a match to TRBD1. The CDR3 has 14 residues. Germline V lookup: CDR1 SGHDT, CDR2 YYEEEE. J lost 7 bases, V lost 1 base, and 1 base had no gene match. The CDR3 protein is CASSLWTGNSPLHF. The CDR3 region has the DNA TGTGCCAGCAGCTTGTGGACAGGGAATTCACCCCTCCACTTT.

This clonotype turned up a few times. DNA of the CDR3: TGTGCCAGCAGCCAAGGGGCCAGCGGGGGGGCTAATGAGCAGTTCTTC. Protein sequence: CASSQGASGGANEQFF. The chain carries TRBV3-1 and TRBJ2-1; TRBD2 agrees at 10 bases. V lost 1 base to trimming and J lost 7 bases; unmatched junction nucleotides: 7. Germline values: CDR1 LGHDT, CDR2 YNNKEL (reference sequence). This CDR3 is built from 16 residues.

This clonotype came up a few times. This chain connects TRBV7-3 to TRBJ1-4, with a possible D match to TRBD1 (5 bases). V lost 1 base and J 8 bases, leaving 14 bases between the germline ends. Germline V CDR1 and CDR2: SGHTA, FQGTGA. The length of the CDR3 is 15 residues. In nucleotides, the CDR3 is TGTGCCAGCAGCTTAAGGGGGAATCTAGGGGAAAAACTGTTTTTT. This encodes CASSLRGNLGEKLFF.

This clonotype turned up a few times. This rearrangement joins TRBV7-9 to TRBJ2-7, with a weak D call TRBD1 (5 bases). The CDR3 is 15 amino acids. Per germline, CDR1 SEHNR and CDR2 FQNEAQ (reference sequence). V shed 1 base and J shed 5 bases, with 15 bases lying between them. The DNA of the CDR3 is TGTGCCAGCAGCTTAGGGACAAGACCGGGCCACGAGCAGTACGTC. As protein: CASSLGTRPGHEQYV.

This clonotype was detected only a few times. CDR3 residues: CASSQDGGGNEKLFF. The CDR3, as DNA: TGCGCCAGCAGCCAAGATGGGGGCGGTAATGAAAAACTGTTTTTT. The chain couples TRBV4-3 to TRBJ1-4; the D gene is possibly TRBD1 (6 bases). The CDR3 is made up of 15 amino acids. Germline CDR1 is LGHNA and CDR2 is YSLEER. The germline V and J ends were trimmed by 0 bases and 4 bases, with 9 bases remaining between them.

The chain couples TRBV7-3 to TRBJ2-5; 9 bases match TRBD1. J was trimmed by 5 bases and V by 5 bases; bases with no gene match: 9. Germline values: CDR1 SGHTA, CDR2 FQGTGA. The CDR3 extends over 15 amino acids. The CDR3 DNA follows: TGTGCCAGCAGCAAAAGGACAGGGGTATTGGAGACCCAGTACTTC. Amino acid sequence: CASSKRTGVLETQYF.

This clonotype appeared a few times. The gene calls are TRBV27 and TRBJ2-4; 9 bases line up with TRBD1. The CDR3 is made up of 13 amino acids. After removal of 6 bases from V and 4 bases from J, the junction contained 1 base not matched to a gene. In germline, CDR1 is MNHEY, CDR2 SMNVEV (reference sequence). In nucleotides, the CDR3 is TGTGCCAGCAGGGGACAGGGTAAAAACATTCAGTACTTC. Translated: CASRGQGKNIQYF.

This clonotype was detected only a few times. This chain connects TRBV4-3 to TRBJ2-1; 10 nucleotides match TRBD2. Germline CDR1 and CDR2: LGHNA and YSLEER. J lost 7 bases, V lost 1 base, and 4 bases had no gene match. This CDR3 region has 15 residues. This chain's CDR3 is CASSQVGLASNEQFF. The DNA for the CDR3 is TGCGCCAGCAGCCAAGTGGGACTAGCGTCAAATGAGCAGTTCTTC.

V usage is TRBV2 and J usage is TRBJ1-6; TRBD1 might be the D (6 bases). The CDR3 spans 16 residues. Germline V gives CDR1 SNHLY, CDR2 FYNNEI. V shed 11 bases and J shed 9 bases, with 26 bases lying between them. CDR3 DNA: TGTGCCTTGACGAGGACAGTTCCCCTTGAGGGTTCACCCCTCCACTTT. Translated, it gives CALTRTVPLEGSPLHF.

The chain has TRBV2 and TRBJ2-1; 8 bases agree with TRBD2. Unmatched junction bases numbered 6, after V lost 4 bases and J lost 10 bases. The CDR3 spans 13 residues. From germline, CDR1 is SNHLY and CDR2 FYNNEI. CDR3 amino acids: CASSGGGGREQFF. The CDR3 region has the DNA TGTGCCAGCAGTGGGGGCGGGGGGCGAGAGCAGTTCTTC.

This clonotype was detected many times. V gene TRBV18 combines with J gene TRBJ2-7; D uncertain. The V end was cut by 6 bases, the J end by 0 bases, with 12 bases between. In germline, CDR1 is KGHSH, CDR2 LQKENI. This CDR3 spans 14 amino acids. The CDR3 coding sequence is TGTGCCAGCTCGAGAGGTGAAAGCTCCTACGAGCAGTACTTC. It encodes CASSRGESSYEQYF.

This clonotype was seen a handful of times. The V and J genes are TRBV6-2 or TRBV6-3 and TRBJ2-2; TRBD1 matches at 10 bases. The CDR3 covers 16 residues. Germline-derived CDR1 and CDR2 are MNHEY and SVGEGT. The J segment lost 1 base and the V segment lost 4 bases, leaving 3 bases of the junction unmatched. CDR3 amino acids: CASSWTGGWNTGELFF. The CDR3 bases are TGTGCCAGCAGTTGGACAGGGGGGTGGAACACCGGGGAGCTGTTTTTT.